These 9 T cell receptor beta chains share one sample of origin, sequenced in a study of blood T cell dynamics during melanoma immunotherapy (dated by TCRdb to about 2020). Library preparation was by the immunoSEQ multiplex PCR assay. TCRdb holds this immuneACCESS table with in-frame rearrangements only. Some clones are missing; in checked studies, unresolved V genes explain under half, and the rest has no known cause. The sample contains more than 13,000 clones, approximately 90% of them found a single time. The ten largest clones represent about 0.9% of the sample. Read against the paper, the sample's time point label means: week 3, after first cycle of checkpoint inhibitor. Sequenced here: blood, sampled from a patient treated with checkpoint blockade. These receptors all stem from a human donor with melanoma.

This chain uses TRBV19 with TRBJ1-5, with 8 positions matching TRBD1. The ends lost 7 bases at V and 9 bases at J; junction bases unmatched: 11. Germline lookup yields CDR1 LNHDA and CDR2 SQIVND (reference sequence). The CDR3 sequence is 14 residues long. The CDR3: CASKGQGAVAPQHF. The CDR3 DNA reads TGTGCCAGTAAAGGGCAGGGGGCCGTGGCGCCCCAGCATTTT.

This CDR3 reads CASSSWTGDNEQFF. CDR3 nucleotide sequence: TGTGCCAGCAGCTCCTGGACGGGAGACAATGAGCAGTTCTTC. The chain is built from TRBV11-3 and TRBJ2-1, with a weak D call TRBD2 (6 bases). Trimming left V 4 bases short and J 5 bases short, with 12 bases between. Germline CDR1 reads SGHNT; CDR2 reads YENEEA. CDR3 length: 14 residues.

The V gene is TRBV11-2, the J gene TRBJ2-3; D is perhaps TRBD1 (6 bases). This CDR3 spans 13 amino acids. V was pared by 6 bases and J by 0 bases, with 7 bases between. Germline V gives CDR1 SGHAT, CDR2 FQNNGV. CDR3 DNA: TGTGCCAGCAGGCAGGGGAGCACAGATACGCAGTATTTT. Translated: CASRQGSTDTQYF.

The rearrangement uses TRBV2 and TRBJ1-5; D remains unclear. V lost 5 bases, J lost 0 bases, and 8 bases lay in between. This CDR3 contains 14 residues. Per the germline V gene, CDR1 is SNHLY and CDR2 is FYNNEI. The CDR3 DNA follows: TGTGCCAGCAGTCCCATTTATAGCAATCAGCCCCAGCATTTT. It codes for CASSPIYSNQPQHF.

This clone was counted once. The CDR3 sequence is CATSLLTSYEQYF. The CDR3 coding sequence is TGTGCCACCAGCCTCTTAACGTCCTACGAGCAGTACTTC. J is TRBJ2-7 and V is TRBV15, with D uncertain. In germline, CDR1 is LNHNV, CDR2 YYDKDF (reference sequence). CDR3 length: 13 residues. V was cut by 5 bases and J by 1 base, with 9 bases left in between.

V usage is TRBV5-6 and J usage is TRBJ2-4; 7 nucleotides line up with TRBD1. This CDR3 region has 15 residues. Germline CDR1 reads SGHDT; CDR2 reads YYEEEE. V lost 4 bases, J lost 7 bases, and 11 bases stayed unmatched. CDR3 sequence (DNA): TGTGCCAGCAGCGCCCAGACAGGGTTGGGCAACATTCAGTACTTC. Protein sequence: CASSAQTGLGNIQYF. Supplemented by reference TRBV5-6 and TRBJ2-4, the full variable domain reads DAGVTQSPTHLIKTRGQQVTLRCSPKSGHDTVSWYQQALGQGPQFIFQYYEEEERQRGNFPDRFSGHQFPNYSSELNVNALLLGDSALYLCASSAQTGLGNIQYFGAGTRLSVL.

The CDR3, as DNA: TGTGCCAGCAGCTTATCCGGGGACCTCAAGTCGACCCAGTACTTC. It translates to CASSLSGDLKSTQYF. The chain is built from TRBV7-2 and TRBJ2-5, with D perhaps given as TRBD1 or TRBD2 (5 bases each). The V and J ends lost 2 bases and 7 bases respectively, with 17 bases between them. The CDR3 extends over 15 amino acids. Germline CDR1 reads SGHTA; CDR2 reads FQGNSA. Based on the CDR3 plus reference TRBV7-2 and TRBJ2-5, the full variable domain is GAGVSQSPSNKVTEKGKDVELRCDPISGHTALYWYRQSLGQGLEFLIYFQGNSAPDKSGLPSDRFSAERTGGSVSTLTIQRTQQEDSAVYLCASSLSGDLKSTQYFGPGTRLLVL.

The CDR3 loop is CASSYTLRGQHF. In DNA form, the CDR3 reads TGTGCCAGCAGTTACACCCTAAGGGGCCAGCATTTT. The V and J genes are TRBV6-6 and TRBJ1-5, with TRBD1 as a possible D gene (5 bases). CDR1 is MNHNY and CDR2 is SVGAGI in the germline V gene (reference sequence). V lost 2 bases and J lost 12, with 11 bases in between. This CDR3 region has 12 residues.

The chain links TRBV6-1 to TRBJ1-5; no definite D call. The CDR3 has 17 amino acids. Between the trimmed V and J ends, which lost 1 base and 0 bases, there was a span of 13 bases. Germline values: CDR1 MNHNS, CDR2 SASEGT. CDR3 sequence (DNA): TGTGCCAGCAGTGAAGGGCCCCACACAAATAGCAATCAGCCCCAGCATTTT. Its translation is CASSEGPHTNSNQPQHF.